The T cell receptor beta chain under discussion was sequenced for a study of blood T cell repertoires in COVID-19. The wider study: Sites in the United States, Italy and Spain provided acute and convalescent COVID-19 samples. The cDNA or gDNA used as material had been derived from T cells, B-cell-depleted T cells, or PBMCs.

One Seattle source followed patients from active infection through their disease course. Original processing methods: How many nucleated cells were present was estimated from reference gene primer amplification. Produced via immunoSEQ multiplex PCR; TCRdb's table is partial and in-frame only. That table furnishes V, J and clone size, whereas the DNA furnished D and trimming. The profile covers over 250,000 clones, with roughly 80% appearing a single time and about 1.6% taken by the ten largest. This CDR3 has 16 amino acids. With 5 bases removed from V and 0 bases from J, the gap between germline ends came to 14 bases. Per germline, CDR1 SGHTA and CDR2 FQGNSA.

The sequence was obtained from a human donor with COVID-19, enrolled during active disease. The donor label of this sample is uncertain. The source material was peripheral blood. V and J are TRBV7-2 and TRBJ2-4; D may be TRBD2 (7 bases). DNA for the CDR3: TGTGCCAGCAGCGAAGAGGGGGGGATAGCCAAAAACATTCAGTACTTC. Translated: CASSEEGGIAKNIQYF.